This T cell receptor (beta chain) emerged from a study of post-analysis software for immune sequencing data. Looking at the study overall: The disease courses covered relapsing-remitting, secondary progressive and progressive-relapsing multiple sclerosis.

Study-wide results and caveats: Samples sharing a preparation batch grouped tightly together when assessed by F measure. Patients with multiple sclerosis recorded significantly lower normalized Chao1 diversity than controls, the study found. There were roughly 5 TRBV segments more frequent in patients than controls, and TRBV5-6, TRBV5-1 and TRBV20-1 were among them.

The CDR3 sequence is 16 residues long. Trimming removed 3 bases at V and 5 bases at J, with 17 bases between. Germline-derived CDR1 and CDR2 are MDHEN and SYDVKM. Unique-molecular-identifier-tagged TCR beta cDNA libraries were used. T cells numbering about 0.85 to 11 million gave rise to around 500,000 cDNA molecules. Each CDR3 protein is one row after TCRdb ran MiXCR on the PCR reads. The repertoire includes approximately 660,000 distinct CDR3 sequences, around 60% of them detected once, and approximately 11% sits in the top ten. A remark on this clonotype: As yet, its antigen is unknown.

The chain couples TRBV28 to TRBJ2-1, with D perhaps matching TRBD2 (6 bases). Input material: blood. The receptor was derived from a girl aged 2 to 10 with multiple sclerosis. The CDR3 region is CASSFYEGRGNNEQFF. Here the CDR3 DNA reads TGTGCCAGCAGTTTCTACGAGGGGCGGGGAAACAATGAGCAGTTCTTC.